The T cell receptor beta chain under discussion was sequenced for a study of T-cell memory formation after mild COVID-19. In TCRdb, the 5' RACE reads were re-called with MiXCR into one record per CDR3 protein. In the table there are around 320,000 distinct CDR3 sequences, 25% to 30% of which are singletons. V lost 8 bases and J lost 1, with 6 bases in between. Germline V CDR1 and CDR2: LNHNV, YYDKDF (reference sequence). The CDR3 runs 12 residues. Sequencing was carried out using PBMCs or a T cell subset sorted from them (not recorded which). The source is an adult woman who had mild COVID-19 (a few samples of this study predate the infection). Cell type and time point are not known. The rearrangement uses TRBV15 and TRBJ1-5, with D uncertain. CDR3 in amino acids: CATGTSNQPQHF. The CDR3 nucleotides read TGTGCCACCGGCACAAGCAATCAGCCCCAGCATTTT.